This TCR beta chain was profiled in a study of PD-L1 blockade in urothelial cancer. Each patient supplied 1 to 8 pretreatment and on-treatment samples. CDR1 is SGHVS, CDR2 FQNEAQ, per germline. The junction had 13 bases not matched to a gene; V was cut back by 3 bases and J by 8 bases. There are 16 residues in the CDR3. Assay: immunoSEQ multiplex PCR; the TCRdb copy retains only in-frame clones and omits some. The sample includes about 21,000 clones, almost 90% of them seen just once. This clone was counted only a few times. Sequencing used PBMCs, obtained around atezolizumab (anti-PD-L1) treatment. J is TRBJ2-1 and V is TRBV7-8; 7 positions agree with TRBD1. This TCR came from a woman aged 60-75 years with urothelial cancer. This CDR3 reads CASSFTGTALSDEQFF. The CDR3, as DNA: TGTGCCAGCAGCTTTACCGGGACAGCATTGTCCGATGAGCAGTTCTTC.